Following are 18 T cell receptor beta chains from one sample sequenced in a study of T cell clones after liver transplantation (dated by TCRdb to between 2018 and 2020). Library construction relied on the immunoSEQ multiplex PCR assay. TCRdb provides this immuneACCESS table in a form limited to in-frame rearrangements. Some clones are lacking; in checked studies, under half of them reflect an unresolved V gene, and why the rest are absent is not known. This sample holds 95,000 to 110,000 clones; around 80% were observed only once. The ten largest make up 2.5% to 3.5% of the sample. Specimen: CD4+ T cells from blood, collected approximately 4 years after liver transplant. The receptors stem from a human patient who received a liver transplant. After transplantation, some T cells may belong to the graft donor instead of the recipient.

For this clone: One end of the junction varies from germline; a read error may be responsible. This CDR3 is CTSSSIGTGNQPQHF. For the CDR3, the DNA is TGTACCAGCAGCTCGATTGGGACAGGGAATCAGCCCCAGCATTTT. The chain carries TRBV7-9 and TRBJ1-5, with 9 bases identical to TRBD1. This CDR3 comprises 15 residues. Germline values: CDR1 SEHNR, CDR2 FQNEAQ (reference sequence).

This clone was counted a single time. The CDR3 DNA reads TGTGCCAGCAGTCATCCAAGGACAGGGCGCACCTATGGCTACACCTTC. Translation gives CASSHPRTGRTYGYTF. This sequence joins TRBV28 and TRBJ1-2, with TRBD1 matching 8 bases. This CDR3 region has 16 residues. Germline trimming cut 5 bases from V and 4 bases from J; bases unmatched to any gene: 12. The V gene's germline CDR1 is MDHEN and CDR2 SYDVKM.

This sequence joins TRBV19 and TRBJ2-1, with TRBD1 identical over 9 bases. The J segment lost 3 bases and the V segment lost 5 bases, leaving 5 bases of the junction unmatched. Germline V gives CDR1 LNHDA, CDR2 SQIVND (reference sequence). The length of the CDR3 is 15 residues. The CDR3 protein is CASSATGQGYNEQFF. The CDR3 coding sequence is TGTGCCAGTAGTGCCACGGGACAGGGCTACAATGAGCAGTTCTTC.

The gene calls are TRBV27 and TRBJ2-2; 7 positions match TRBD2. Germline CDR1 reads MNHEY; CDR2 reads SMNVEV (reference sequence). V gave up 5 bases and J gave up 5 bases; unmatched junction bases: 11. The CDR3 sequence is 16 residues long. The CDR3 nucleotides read TGTGCCAGCAGTCTTTCGGGACTACCGTCTACCGGGGAGCTGTTTTTT. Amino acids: CASSLSGLPSTGELFF.

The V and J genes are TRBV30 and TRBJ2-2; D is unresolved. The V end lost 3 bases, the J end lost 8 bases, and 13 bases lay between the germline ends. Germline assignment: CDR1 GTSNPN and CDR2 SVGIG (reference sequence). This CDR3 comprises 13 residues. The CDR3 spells CAWSVDRRGELFF. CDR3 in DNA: TGTGCCTGGAGCGTAGACCGGAGAGGGGAGCTGTTTTTT.

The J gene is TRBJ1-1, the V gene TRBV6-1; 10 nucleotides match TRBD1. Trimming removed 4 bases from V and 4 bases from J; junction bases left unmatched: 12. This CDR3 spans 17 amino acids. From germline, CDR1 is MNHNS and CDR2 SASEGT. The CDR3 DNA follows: TGTGCCAGCAGTGGTTTTCGACAGGGGGCGCGGGGCACTGAAGCTTTCTTT. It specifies CASSGFRQGARGTEAFF.

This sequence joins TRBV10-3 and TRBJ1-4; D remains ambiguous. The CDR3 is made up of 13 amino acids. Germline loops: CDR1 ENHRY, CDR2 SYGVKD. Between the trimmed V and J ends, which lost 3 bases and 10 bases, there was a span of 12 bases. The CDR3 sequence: CAISDTGRGKLFF. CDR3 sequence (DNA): TGTGCCATCAGTGACACCGGACGGGGAAAACTGTTTTTT.

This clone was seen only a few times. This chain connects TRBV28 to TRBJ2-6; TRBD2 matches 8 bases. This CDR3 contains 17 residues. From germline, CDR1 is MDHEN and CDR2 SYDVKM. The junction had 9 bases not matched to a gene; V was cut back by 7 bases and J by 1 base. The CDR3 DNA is TGTGCCAGCATGGTTAGCGGGAAAGGATCTGGGGCCAACGTCCTGACTTTC. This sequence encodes CASMVSGKGSGANVLTF.

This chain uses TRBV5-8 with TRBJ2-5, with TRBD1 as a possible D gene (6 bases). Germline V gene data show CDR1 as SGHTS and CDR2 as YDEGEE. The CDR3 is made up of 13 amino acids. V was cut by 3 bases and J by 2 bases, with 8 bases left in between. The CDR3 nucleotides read TGTGCCAGCAGCTGGACAGAACAAGAGACCCAGTACTTC. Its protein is CASSWTEQETQYF.

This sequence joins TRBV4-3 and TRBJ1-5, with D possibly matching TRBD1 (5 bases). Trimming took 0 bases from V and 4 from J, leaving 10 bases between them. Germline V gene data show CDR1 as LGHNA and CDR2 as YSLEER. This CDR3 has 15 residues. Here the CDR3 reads CASSQEYWGNQPQHF. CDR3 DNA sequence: TGCGCCAGCAGCCAAGAATATTGGGGGAATCAGCCCCAGCATTTT.

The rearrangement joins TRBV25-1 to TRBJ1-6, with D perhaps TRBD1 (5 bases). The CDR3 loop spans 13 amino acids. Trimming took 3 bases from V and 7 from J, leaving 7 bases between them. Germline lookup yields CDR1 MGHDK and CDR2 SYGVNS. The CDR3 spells CASSDRTNSPLHF. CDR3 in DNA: TGTGCCAGCAGTGATAGGACAAATTCACCCCTCCACTTT.

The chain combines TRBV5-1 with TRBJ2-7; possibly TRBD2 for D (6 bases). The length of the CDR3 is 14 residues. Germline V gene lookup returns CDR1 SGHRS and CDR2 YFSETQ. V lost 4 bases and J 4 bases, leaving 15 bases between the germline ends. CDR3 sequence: CASSMGLYGYEQYF. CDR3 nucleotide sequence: TGCGCCAGCAGCATGGGACTGTACGGGTACGAGCAGTACTTC.

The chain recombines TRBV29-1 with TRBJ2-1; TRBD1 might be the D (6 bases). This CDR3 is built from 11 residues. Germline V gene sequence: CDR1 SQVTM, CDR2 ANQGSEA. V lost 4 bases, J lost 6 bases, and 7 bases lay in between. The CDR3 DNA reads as TGCAGCGTTGTCAGGGGCAATGAGCAGTTCTTC. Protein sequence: CSVVRGNEQFF.

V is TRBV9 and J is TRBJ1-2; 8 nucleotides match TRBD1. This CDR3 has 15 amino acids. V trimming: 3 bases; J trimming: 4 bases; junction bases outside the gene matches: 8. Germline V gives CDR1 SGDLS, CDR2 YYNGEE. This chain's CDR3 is CASSARQGIGYGYTF. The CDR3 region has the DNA TGTGCCAGCAGCGCAAGACAGGGGATCGGCTATGGCTACACCTTC.

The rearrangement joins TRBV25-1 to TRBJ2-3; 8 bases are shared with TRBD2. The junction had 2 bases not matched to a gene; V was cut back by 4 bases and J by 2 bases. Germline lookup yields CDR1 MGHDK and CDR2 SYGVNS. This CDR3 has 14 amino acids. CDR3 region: CASSVGRATDTQYF. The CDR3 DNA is TGTGCCAGCAGTGTCGGGAGGGCCACAGATACGCAGTATTTT.

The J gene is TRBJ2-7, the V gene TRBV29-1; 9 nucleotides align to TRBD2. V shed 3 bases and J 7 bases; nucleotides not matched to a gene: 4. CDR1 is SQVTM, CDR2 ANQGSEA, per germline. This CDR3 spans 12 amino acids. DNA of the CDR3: TGCAGCGTTGAGCGGGAGGGCCGGGAGCAGTACTTC. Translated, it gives CSVEREGREQYF.

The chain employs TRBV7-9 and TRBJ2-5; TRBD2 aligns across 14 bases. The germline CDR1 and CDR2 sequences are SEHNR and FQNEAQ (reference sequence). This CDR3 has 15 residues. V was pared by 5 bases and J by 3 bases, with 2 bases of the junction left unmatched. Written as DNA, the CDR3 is TGTGCCAGCAGCGAGGGACTAGCGGGAGAAGAGACCCAGTACTTC. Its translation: CASSEGLAGEETQYF. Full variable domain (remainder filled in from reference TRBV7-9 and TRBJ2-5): DTGVSQNPRHKITKRGQNVTFRCDPISEHNRLYWYRQTLGQGPEFLTYFQNEAQLEKSRLLSDRFSAERPKGSFSTLEIQRTEQGDSAMYLCASSEGLAGEETQYFGPGTRLLVL.

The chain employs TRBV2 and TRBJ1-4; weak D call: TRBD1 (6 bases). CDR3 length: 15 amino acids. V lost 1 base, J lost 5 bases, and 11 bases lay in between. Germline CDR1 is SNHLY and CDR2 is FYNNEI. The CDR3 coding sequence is TGTGCCAGCAGTGAAGGTCAGGGGATGAATGAAAAACTGTTTTTT. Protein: CASSEGQGMNEKLFF.